This T cell receptor (beta chain) was sequenced in a study of blood T cell repertoires in COVID-19. Study summary: Samples came from the United States, Italy and Spain, spanning acute and convalescent COVID-19.

Germline V lookup: CDR1 LNHNV, CDR2 YYDKDF (reference sequence). V was shortened by 9 bases and J by 2 bases, with 5 bases between the two germline ends. The CDR3 has 11 residues. Per the original methods: Amplification with reference gene primers provided the estimates of nucleated cell counts. Clones were sequenced by immunoSEQ multiplex PCR, and TCRdb holds only the in-frame ones, with some missing. D and trimming were read from the DNA, whereas the V and J calls and clone size are those reported in that table. The table records about 150,000 clones, around nine tenths of them present only once. Membership in each cohort depended on participant-reported clinical history.

The gene calls are TRBV15 and TRBJ2-1, with D uncertain. The specimen was PBMCs or T cells enriched from blood (not recorded which). This receptor was obtained from a young woman with acute COVID-19. The CDR3 spells CATSTYNEQFF. CDR3 DNA sequence: TGTGCCACGTCCACCTACAATGAGCAGTTCTTC.